The entry below describes one T cell receptor (beta chain). Its cognate antigen is unknown. This entry comes from a study of graft-versus-host responses after intestinal transplantation. Across the whole study: Each transplant was multivisceral, liver-intestinal, or isolated intestinal.

TCRdb's copy holds only in-frame clones and misses some; the assay was immunoSEQ multiplex PCR. The sample has over 100,000 clones, about 95% seen once. V lost 4 bases, J lost 3 bases, and 6 bases stayed unmatched. There are 14 residues in the CDR3. Germline CDR1 SNHLY, CDR2 FYNNEI. The sample was unstimulated CD8+ T cells sorted from spleen or lymph node cells, taken before intestinal transplant. This receptor was identified in a human donor who received an intestinal transplant. The chain carries TRBV2 and TRBJ2-7; 7 nucleotides agree with TRBD1. The CDR3 is CASSVQGPHYEQYF. The CDR3 DNA reads TGTGCCAGCAGTGTACAGGGGCCCCACTACGAGCAGTACTTC.